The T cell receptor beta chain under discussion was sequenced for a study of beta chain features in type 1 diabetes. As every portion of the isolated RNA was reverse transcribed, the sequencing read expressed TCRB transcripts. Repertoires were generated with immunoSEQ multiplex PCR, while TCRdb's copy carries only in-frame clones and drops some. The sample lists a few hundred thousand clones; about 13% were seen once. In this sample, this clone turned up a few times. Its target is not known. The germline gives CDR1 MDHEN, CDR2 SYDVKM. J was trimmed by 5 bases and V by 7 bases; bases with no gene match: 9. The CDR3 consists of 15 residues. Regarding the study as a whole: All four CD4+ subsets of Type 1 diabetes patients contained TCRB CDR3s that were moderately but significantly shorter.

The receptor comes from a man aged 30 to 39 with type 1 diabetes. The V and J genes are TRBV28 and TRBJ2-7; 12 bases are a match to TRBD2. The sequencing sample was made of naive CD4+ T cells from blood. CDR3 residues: CASTLGLAGINEQYF. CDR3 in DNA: TGTGCCAGCACCTTAGGACTAGCGGGAATCAACGAGCAGTACTTC.